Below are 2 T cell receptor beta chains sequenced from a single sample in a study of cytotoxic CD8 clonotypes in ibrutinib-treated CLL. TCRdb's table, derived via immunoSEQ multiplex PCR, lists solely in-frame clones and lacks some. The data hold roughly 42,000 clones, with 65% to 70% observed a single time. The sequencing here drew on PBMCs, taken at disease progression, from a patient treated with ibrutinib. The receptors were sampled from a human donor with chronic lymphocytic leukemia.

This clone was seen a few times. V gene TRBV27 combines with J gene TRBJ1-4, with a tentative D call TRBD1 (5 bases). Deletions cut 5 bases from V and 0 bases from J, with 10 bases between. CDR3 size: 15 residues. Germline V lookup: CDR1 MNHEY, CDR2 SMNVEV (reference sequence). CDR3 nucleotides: TGTGCCAGCAGTCCGACAGATGCAACTAATGAAAAACTGTTTTTT. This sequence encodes CASSPTDATNEKLFF.

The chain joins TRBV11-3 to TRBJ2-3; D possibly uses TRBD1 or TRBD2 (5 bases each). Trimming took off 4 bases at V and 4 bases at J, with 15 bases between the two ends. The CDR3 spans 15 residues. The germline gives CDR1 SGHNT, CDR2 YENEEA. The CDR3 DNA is TGTGCCAGCAGCTCCAGTTGGGGGAGTTCAGATACGCAGTATTTT. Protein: CASSSSWGSSDTQYF.